This T cell receptor beta chain derives from a study of blood T cell repertoires in COVID-19. Study at large: Italy, Spain and the United States were the sources of the convalescent and acute COVID-19 samples. T cells, B-cell-depleted T cells, or PBMCs supplied cDNA or gDNA.

Clones were sequenced by immunoSEQ multiplex PCR, and TCRdb holds only the in-frame ones, with some missing. The data show 150,000 to 200,000 clones, with more than 75% seen just once and roughly 3% held by the top ten. Germline assignment: CDR1 MGHRA and CDR2 YSYEKL. V was cut by 1 base and J by 15 bases, with 28 bases left in between. The CDR3 runs to 17 residues. This TCR was recovered from a man in his sixties or seventies with acute or convalescent COVID-19. This sequence joins TRBV4-1 and TRBJ2-4; D might be TRBD2 (7 bases). The sequencing sample was made of peripheral blood. This chain's CDR3 is CASSQAPLRDRGGGRYF. CDR3 coding DNA: TGCGCCAGCAGCCAAGCTCCACTAAGAGACCGGGGAGGGGGGAGGTACTTC.